This TCR beta chain was retrieved from a study of blood T cell repertoires in COVID-19. Overall study context: The study drew acute and convalescent COVID-19 samples from the United States, Italy and Spain. PBMCs, B-cell-depleted T cells, or T cells were the source of the cDNA or gDNA that made up the material.

In the authors' workflow: Estimation of nucleated cell counts was performed using reference gene primer amplification. Sequenced by immunoSEQ multiplex PCR; TCRdb stores in-frame clones only, minus some. That table supplies the V and J calls and clone size; D and trimming were determined from the DNA. The sample records about 310,000 clones, around 86% being singletons. Per the germline V gene, CDR1 is MDHEN and CDR2 is SYDVKM. The CDR3 runs to 14 residues. V lost 1 base, J lost 3 bases, and 10 bases lay in between. Sequencing used peripheral blood. This receptor was identified in a man aged 50 to 60 with active or convalescent COVID-19. The gene calls are TRBV28 and TRBJ2-7; maybe TRBD1 (5 bases). The CDR3 loop is CASSLSTGDYEQYF. CDR3 bases: TGTGCCAGCAGTTTATCTACAGGAGACTACGAGCAGTACTTC. The entire variable domain, with the rest obtained from reference TRBV28 and TRBJ2-7, is as follows: DVKVTQSSRYLVKRTGEKVFLECVQDMDHENMFWYRQDPGLGLRLIYFSYDVKMKEKGDIPEGYSVSREKKERFSLILESASTNQTSMYLCASSLSTGDYEQYFGPGTRLTVT.